This T cell receptor beta chain appears in the sequencing data of a study of blood T cell repertoires in COVID-19. The wider study: The United States, Italy and Spain were the sources of the acute and convalescent COVID-19 samples. T cells, B-cell-depleted T cells, or PBMCs provided the cDNA or gDNA that served as material.

V was clipped by 2 bases and J by 3 bases, with 8 bases between them. CDR1 is SEHNR and CDR2 is FQNEAQ in the germline V gene (reference sequence). This CDR3 has 14 amino acids. Per the authors' pipeline: Counts of nucleated cells, estimated from reference gene primer amplification, were obtained. TCRdb's table, derived via immunoSEQ multiplex PCR, lists solely in-frame clones and lacks some. The V and J calls and clone size come from that table; D and trimming were worked out from the DNA. The sample carries 54,000 or so clones, more than 75% recorded once. This clonotype was obtained from a man aged 45-65 years with active COVID-19. The material sequenced was peripheral blood. The chain has TRBV7-9 and TRBJ2-1, with D uncertain. The CDR3 DNA reads as TGTGCCAGCAGCTTACTAAGTATCTACAATGAGCAGTTCTTC. This encodes CASSLLSIYNEQFF.